The 27 T cell receptor beta chains given below trace back to one sample, sequenced in a study of blood T cell repertoires in COVID-19. The data were produced by immunoSEQ multiplex PCR, yet TCRdb's version contains in-frame clones alone and is incomplete. Of 220,000 or so clones listed, around 81% are singletons. Source material: peripheral blood. These receptors all stem from an older woman with acute or convalescent COVID-19.

This chain joins TRBV3-1 (or the pseudogene TRBV3-2) and TRBJ2-3; 10 bases agree with TRBD2. Germline CDR1 LGHDT, CDR2 YNNKEL (reference sequence). With 1 base clipped from V and 3 bases from J, the junction kept 4 bases outside the gene matches. This CDR3 has 16 residues. CDR3 bases: TGTGCCAGCAGCCAAGGTCTAGCGGGAGCAACAGATACGCAGTATTTT. Its protein product is CASSQGLAGATDTQYF.

This clone was detected only once. V is TRBV7-8 and J is TRBJ2-1; the match to TRBD2 covers 15 bases. Unmatched junction bases numbered 7, after V lost 3 bases and J lost 4 bases. Germline CDR1 SGHVS, CDR2 FQNEAQ. This CDR3 is built from 18 residues. The CDR3 is CASSLGLAGGRGYNEQFF. The CDR3 coding sequence is TGTGCCAGCAGCTTGGGACTAGCGGGGGGTAGAGGGTACAATGAGCAGTTCTTC.

The genes are TRBV7-9 and TRBJ2-3; 9 bases line up with TRBD1. Germline V gene sequence: CDR1 SEHNR, CDR2 FQNEAQ (reference sequence). The V and J ends lost 5 bases and 4 bases, in that order; junction bases with no gene match: 4. The CDR3 extends over 14 amino acids. CDR3 sequence: CASSTGTGSDTQYF. The CDR3 DNA reads as TGTGCCAGCAGCACCGGGACAGGGTCAGATACGCAGTATTTT. Using reference TRBV7-9 and TRBJ2-3 for the parts outside the CDR3, the full variable domain is DTGVSQNPRHKITKRGQNVTFRCDPISEHNRLYWYRQTLGQGPEFLTYFQNEAQLEKSRLLSDRFSAERPKGSFSTLEIQRTEQGDSAMYLCASSTGTGSDTQYFGPGTRLTVL.

The V call is TRBV5-1, the J call TRBJ1-2, with D perhaps matching TRBD1 (5 bases). Between the trimmed V and J ends, which lost 3 bases and 5 bases, there was a span of 14 bases. In germline, CDR1 is SGHRS, CDR2 YFSETQ. The CDR3 sequence is 14 residues long. The CDR3 region is CASSSSGTPYGYTF. As DNA, the CDR3 is TGCGCCAGCAGCTCCTCCGGGACTCCTTATGGCTACACCTTC.

Written as DNA, the CDR3 is TGTGCCAGTAGTATCGGGACAGGGAACACTGAAGCTTTCTTT. It codes for CASSIGTGNTEAFF. The chain employs TRBV19 and TRBJ1-1; 8 nucleotides match TRBD1. J gave up 1 base and V 3 bases, and 1 base lay outside the gene matches. The CDR3 runs to 14 residues. Germline CDR1 and CDR2: LNHDA and SQIVND (reference sequence).

The CDR3 DNA is TGTGCCAGCAGGGGGAGCGGGACCTATGAGCAGTTCTTC. It codes for CASRGSGTYEQFF. The chain links TRBV12-3 or TRBV12-4 to TRBJ2-1, with 7 bases fitting TRBD2. This CDR3 is built from 13 residues. J gave up 8 bases and V 6 bases, and 7 bases lay outside the gene matches.

The rearrangement uses TRBV7-2 and TRBJ1-2; D not certain. This CDR3 has 16 amino acids. V lost 1 base and J 0 bases, leaving 12 bases between the germline ends. CDR1 and CDR2 from the germline V gene are SGHTA and FQGNSA. In nucleotides, the CDR3 is TGTGCCAGCAGCTTAGGTGCAGGCTACCCTAACTATGGCTACACCTTC. Amino acids: CASSLGAGYPNYGYTF. Complete variable domain (other parts from reference TRBV7-2 and TRBJ1-2): GAGVSQSPSNKVTEKGKDVELRCDPISGHTALYWYRQSLGQGLEFLIYFQGNSAPDKSGLPSDRFSAERTGGSVSTLTIQRTQQEDSAVYLCASSLGAGYPNYGYTFGSGTRLTVV.

The rearrangement joins TRBV29-1 to TRBJ1-5; D is possibly TRBD1 (6 bases). The germline V and J ends were trimmed by 4 bases and 1 base, with 14 bases remaining between them. This CDR3 comprises 15 residues. The germline V gene has CDR1 SQVTM and CDR2 ANQGSEA. The DNA for the CDR3 is TGCAGCGTTGCCCCCGGTGGGGGCAGCAATCAGCCCCAGCATTTT. As protein: CSVAPGGGSNQPQHF.

V usage is TRBV5-4 and J usage is TRBJ1-2, with TRBD1 as a possible D gene (6 bases). CDR3 length: 13 residues. The germline CDR1 and CDR2 sequences are SGHNT and YYREEE (reference sequence). V lost 4 bases and J lost 8, with 15 bases in between. This CDR3 is CASSQKGVEGYTF. The DNA of the CDR3 is TGTGCCAGCAGCCAAAAGGGGGTTGAGGGCTACACCTTC.

The chain combines TRBV5-1 with TRBJ2-6; 10 positions match TRBD2. The CDR3 length is 16 residues. V lost 3 bases and J lost 4; bases outside the gene matches: 4. Germline V lookup: CDR1 SGHRS, CDR2 YFSETQ. DNA for the CDR3: TGCGCCAGCAGCTCAGCTAGCGGGAGAGGGGCCAACGTCCTGACTTTC. Translation gives CASSSASGRGANVLTF.

The chain couples TRBV7-2 to TRBJ1-2; 8 bases are a match to TRBD1. This CDR3 spans 16 amino acids. The trim removed 2 bases at V and 7 bases at J, leaving 12 bases unmatched. CDR1 is SGHTA, CDR2 FQGNSA, per germline. CDR3 DNA sequence: TGTGCCAGCAGCTTACCCCAACAGACAGGGGCGGGTGGCTACACCTTC. Its translation: CASSLPQQTGAGGYTF.

The chain employs TRBV14 and TRBJ2-3; D gene unclear. CDR3 length: 12 residues. Trimming shortened V by 5 bases and J by 6 bases, and 9 bases separated the two germline ends. Germline-derived CDR1 and CDR2 are SGHDN and FVKESK. CDR3 sequence (DNA): TGTGCCAGCAGCGACTCCGCGGATACGCAGTATTTT. This translates into CASSDSADTQYF.

This clone was detected once. J is TRBJ2-6 and V is TRBV15; no reliable D call. Looked up from germline, CDR1 is LNHNV and CDR2 is YYDKDF (reference sequence). CDR3 size: 15 residues. V dropped 5 bases and J dropped 1 base, with 9 bases sitting between them. Written as DNA, the CDR3 is TGTGCCACCAGCCCCCGAACTTCTGGGGCCAACGTCCTGACTTTC. Translating it yields CATSPRTSGANVLTF.

The CDR3 DNA follows: TGTGCCAGCAGCCTGGGGACAGCGAACTTTGGTGGCTACACCTTC. It encodes CASSLGTANFGGYTF. The genes are TRBV11-2 and TRBJ1-2, with TRBD1 identical over 7 bases. The CDR3 runs 15 residues. V shed 5 bases, J shed 7 bases, and the junction held 13 bases outside the gene matches. Germline-derived CDR1 and CDR2 are SGHAT and FQNNGV.

DNA for the CDR3: TGTGCCAGCAGCTTGGTAAATGGAGATACTGAAGCTTTCTTT. Translation: CASSLVNGDTEAFF. The gene calls are TRBV5-4 and TRBJ1-1, with D hard to call. The ends were cut back, 0 bases at V and 5 bases at J, with 11 bases in the middle. Germline values: CDR1 SGHNT, CDR2 YYREEE (reference sequence). This CDR3 is built from 14 residues.

This clone is a singleton in its sample. The chain couples TRBV19 to TRBJ1-5, with TRBD1 identical over 7 bases. Trimming cost V 0 bases and J 4 bases; bases outside gene matches: 3. CDR1 and CDR2 (germline): LNHDA, SQIVND (reference sequence). CDR3 length: 15 residues. The CDR3 DNA reads TGTGCCAGTAGTATAGATCGGGACAGTAATCAGCCCCAGCATTTT. Protein sequence: CASSIDRDSNQPQHF. The full variable domain, its missing parts supplied by reference TRBV19 and TRBJ1-5, is DGGITQSPKYLFRKEGQNVTLSCEQNLNHDAMYWYRQDPGQGLRLIYYSQIVNDFQKGDIAEGYSVSREKKESFPLTVTSAQKNPTAFYLCASSIDRDSNQPQHFGDGTRLSIL.

The chain uses TRBV7-9 and TRBJ2-5, with a weak D call TRBD2 (6 bases). V was trimmed by 0 bases and J by 5 bases, leaving 10 bases between them. Germline values: CDR1 SEHNR, CDR2 FQNEAQ (reference sequence). The CDR3 consists of 14 residues. The CDR3 nucleotides are TGTGCCAGCAGCTTAGCGGGAGGTCGGGAGACCCAGTACTTC. Translation: CASSLAGGRETQYF.

V usage is TRBV18 and J usage is TRBJ2-1, with a possible D match to TRBD1 (6 bases). Per germline, CDR1 KGHSH and CDR2 LQKENI. V gave up 3 bases and J gave up 5 bases, with 14 bases separating them. This CDR3 contains 15 residues. The CDR3 sequence is CASSPGQGQNNEQFF. The CDR3 coding sequence is TGTGCCAGCTCACCGGGACAAGGTCAAAACAATGAGCAGTTCTTC.

The table lists this clone with a few counts. The chain uses TRBV28 and TRBJ1-6; 8 nucleotides agree with TRBD1. The germline V gene encodes CDR1 MDHEN and CDR2 SYDVKM. This CDR3 is built from 16 residues. The J segment lost 8 bases and the V segment lost 5 bases, leaving 11 bases of the junction unmatched. The CDR3 sequence is CASSPWTGKIDSPLHF. CDR3 DNA sequence: TGTGCCAGCAGTCCTTGGACAGGGAAAATCGATTCACCCCTCCACTTT.

This CDR3 is CASSGGDRGPMDEQFF. The CDR3 coding sequence is TGTGCCAGCAGCGGGGGGGACAGGGGCCCCATGGATGAGCAGTTCTTC. The J gene is TRBJ2-1, the V gene TRBV13, with 10 bases matching TRBD1. The length of the CDR3 is 16 residues. CDR1 PRHDT and CDR2 FYEKMQ come from the germline V gene (reference sequence). Trimming took 5 bases from V and 8 from J; bases not matched to a gene: 12.

The CDR3 sequence: CASSRLAGQVYEQYF. The CDR3 nucleotides read TGTGCCAGCAGCCGACTAGCGGGCCAGGTCTACGAGCAGTACTTC. This chain joins TRBV3-1 (or the pseudogene TRBV3-2) and TRBJ2-7; the match to TRBD2 covers 10 bases. The V segment lost 4 bases and the J segment 3 bases; nucleotides outside the gene matches: 6. Germline-derived CDR1 and CDR2 are LGHDT and YNNKEL (reference sequence). The CDR3 is 15 residues long.

This sequence joins TRBV5-8 and TRBJ1-6; the match to TRBD1 covers 7 bases. The V gene end was trimmed by 6 bases and the J gene end by 10 bases; junction bases not matched to a gene: 13. Germline V gives CDR1 SGHTS, CDR2 YDEGEE. CDR3 length equals 15 residues. The DNA of the CDR3 is TGTGCCAGCATAACTCAGGGGGGCCGAACCTCACCCCTCCACTTT. This encodes CASITQGGRTSPLHF. The variable domain in full, with the rest retrieved from reference TRBV5-8 and TRBJ1-6, is EAGVTQSPTHLIKTRGQQATLRCSPISGHTSVYWYQQALGLGLQFLLWYDEGEERNRGNFPPRFSGRQFPNYSSELNVNALELEDSALYLCASITQGGRTSPLHFGNGTRLTVT.

This chain joins TRBV28 and TRBJ1-4, with 8 bases aligning to TRBD1. The CDR3 loop spans 17 amino acids. Germline CDR1 MDHEN, CDR2 SYDVKM. The J segment lost 0 bases and the V segment lost 5 bases, leaving 8 bases of the junction unmatched. The CDR3 DNA sequence: TGTGCCAGCAGTGCACGACAGGGGCCCGCAACTAATGAAAAACTGTTTTTT. This gives the protein CASSARQGPATNEKLFF.

V is TRBV3-1 (or the pseudogene TRBV3-2) and J is TRBJ1-4; 9 bases agree with TRBD1. The germline V gene encodes CDR1 LGHDT and CDR2 YNNKEL (reference sequence). Trimming cost V 6 bases and J 0 bases; bases outside gene matches: 14. The CDR3 covers 19 residues. CDR3 nucleotides: TGTGCCAGCAGTCTTTCATCCGGGACAGGGACTGCAACTAATGAAAAACTGTTTTTT. Its protein is CASSLSSGTGTATNEKLFF.

The chain couples TRBV9 to TRBJ2-7; TRBD2 is a possible D gene (5 bases). CDR1 is SGDLS, CDR2 YYNGEE, per germline. CDR3 size: 13 residues. V lost 0 bases and J 9 bases, leaving 13 bases between the germline ends. The CDR3 protein is CASSVGPVEVQYF. The CDR3 DNA reads as TGTGCCAGCAGCGTAGGTCCGGTGGAGGTGCAGTACTTC.

This clone appeared many times. The chain joins TRBV2 to TRBJ2-5; 8 bases map to TRBD2. Germline loops: CDR1 SNHLY, CDR2 FYNNEI. The CDR3 spans 16 residues. V lost 11 bases to trimming and J lost 4 bases; unmatched junction nucleotides: 18. The CDR3 loop is CAGGGRSGSGGETQYF. The CDR3, as DNA: TGTGCCGGAGGGGGGAGAAGCGGGAGTGGTGGAGAGACCCAGTACTTC.

This clone was detected once. This sequence joins TRBV19 and TRBJ1-5; no firm D call. In germline, CDR1 is LNHDA, CDR2 SQIVND (reference sequence). V was clipped by 10 bases and J by 4 bases, with 11 bases between them. This CDR3 has 12 amino acids. This CDR3 reads CATQRRNQPQHF. CDR3 bases: TGTGCCACTCAAAGGAGGAATCAGCCCCAGCATTTT.